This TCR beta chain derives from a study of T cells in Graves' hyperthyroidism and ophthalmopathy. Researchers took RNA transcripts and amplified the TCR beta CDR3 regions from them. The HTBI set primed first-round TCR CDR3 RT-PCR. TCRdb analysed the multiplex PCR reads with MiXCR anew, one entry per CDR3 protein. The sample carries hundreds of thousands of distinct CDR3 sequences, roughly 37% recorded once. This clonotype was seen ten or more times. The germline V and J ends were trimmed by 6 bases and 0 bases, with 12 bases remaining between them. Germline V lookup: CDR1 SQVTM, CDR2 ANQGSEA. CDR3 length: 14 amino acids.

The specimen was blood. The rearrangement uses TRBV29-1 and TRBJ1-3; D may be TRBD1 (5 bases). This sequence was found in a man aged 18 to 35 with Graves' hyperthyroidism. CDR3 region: CSVDGTDSGNTIYF. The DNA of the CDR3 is TGCAGCGTGGACGGGACCGACTCTGGAAACACCATATATTTT.